This T cell receptor beta chain was retrieved from a study of technical replicates of blood from a handful of donors. The table came from immunoSEQ multiplex PCR; TCRdb's copy has only in-frame clones and leaves some out. The table records around 84,000 clones, about 92% of them present only once. This clonotype originated in a human donor in good health. Material for sequencing was T cells isolated from PBMCs.

The CDR3 region is CASSLAVNEKLFF. The CDR3, as DNA: TGTGCCAGCAGCTTGGCCGTCAATGAAAAACTGTTTTTT. This rearrangement joins TRBV5-4 to TRBJ1-4; D not resolved. The CDR3 spans 13 residues. Trimming shortened V by 0 bases and J by 5 bases, and 5 bases separated the two germline ends. Germline CDR1 is SGHNT and CDR2 is YYREEE (reference sequence).